This T cell receptor beta chain stems from a study of T cells in Graves' hyperthyroidism and ophthalmopathy (dated 2019 in TCRdb). The study in broad terms: Peripheral blood was sampled at the time of initial diagnosis, prior to any treatment. The paper reports TCR Vbeta CDR3 sequencing of about 140 peripheral blood samples: some 44 ophthalmopathy, about 75 hyperthyroidism and around 17 progressor patients. Prospective prediction of ophthalmopathy was tested in an independent validation cohort consisting of under 20 hyperthyroidism patients and some 17 patients who later progressed to ophthalmopathy. TCR V-J signatures able to tell the groups apart were searched for in a discovery cohort of 95 to 100 patients, of whom over 40 had Graves' ophthalmopathy and roughly 57 had stable Graves' hyperthyroidism. The 95 to 100 discovery patients were randomly split 7:3 into training and test sets. Following sampling, methimazole starting at 30 mg daily was given to hyperthyroidism patients, and high-dose intravenous methylprednisolone was given to ophthalmopathy patients. In several Graves' hyperthyroidism patients, the study also compared T-cell repertoires from thyroid tissue with T-cell repertoires from blood.

In the ophthalmopathy patients, disease was moderately to severely active, with a Clinical Activity Score of 3 or more, a NOSPECS grade of 4 or more, and a duration of less than 3 months. Any patient with an uncontrolled infection, another autoimmune disease, pregnancy or lactation was excluded. Diagnoses relied on clinical symptoms, serum thyroxine and TRAb, thyroid ultrasound and orbital computed tomography. PBMCs were isolated from 8 to 10 ml of fresh peripheral blood by Ficoll-Paque density gradient centrifugation. Total RNA was extracted with Trizol reagent, and quality was checked on an Agilent 2100 Bioanalyzer. The CDR3, from cysteine to phenylalanine, totals 17 residues. Of the read, only the CDR3 DNA is kept; its 51 bases are in frame from base 1. CDR1 is given as SGDLS and CDR2 as YYNGEE, both from the germline V gene. V and J are truncated by 0 bases and 0 bases respectively, leaving an intervening sequence of 13 bases.

Amplification of TCR beta CDR3 regions was carried out from RNA transcripts. For the first round of RT-PCR on the TCR CDR3, the HTBI primer set was used together with the Qiagen OneStep RT-PCR kit. A second multiplex PCR round built the libraries, followed by size selection and purification. The libraries were sequenced on an Illumina HiSeq2000 using paired-end 100 bp reads. The study's processing was this. SOAPnuke was used to process the raw data, removing reads that contained adapters or uncalled bases, had a mean Phred below 15, or lacked an exact match to the constant primer or identifier. COPE v1.2.5 was used to merge the high-quality paired reads, and each unique nucleotide sequence was defined as a clonotype. Clonotypes were aligned to IMGT TRBV, TRBD and TRBJ reference segments using MiTCR v1.1. The analysis was restricted to V-J combinations with a frequency above 0.0001, which together covered about 99% of the repertoires. The TCS score was defined as the ratio of F50 (clonal expansion) to E x V (chaos), calculated using BLOSUM62-based TCRdist between CDR3 peptides within each V-J. Welch's t-statistics and random forest reduced roughly 530 V-J features to roughly 13, which were used in a naive Bayes classifier (R e1071). Using fastp trimming at Q25 and MiXCR clonotype assembly, TCRdb reanalyzed the public sequencing data and kept in-frame beta chains. Identical CDR3 proteins give one entry, which carries the most common genes and DNA. The V and J calls here are based on TCRdb, not the publication. The sample profile shows around 530,000 distinct CDR3 sequences; 17% of them were found once. The top ten clones comprise about 16% of the sample.

General study outcomes and caveats: In validation, progression to ophthalmopathy was predicted by the model with nearly 71% sensitivity and just over 72% specificity, a median of about 6 months before onset. Most expanded thyroid clonotypes (frequency above 0.001) were also detected in blood, suggesting blood repertoires may reflect thyroid immune responses. Sample size was not statistically predetermined, and investigators were not blinded to group allocation. Ophthalmopathy was separated from stable hyperthyroidism by a 13 V-J signature model, with around 88% sensitivity and about 81% specificity obtained in cross-validation and 80%/75% obtained in testing.

This clonotype occurred a few times. It has no known antigen specificity. No base quality values were provided; no much bigger clone lies one nucleotide off. The chain employs TRBV9 and TRBJ1-3, with the D gene not confidently named. Sequencing was performed on blood. The origin of this receptor is a woman younger than 35 with Graves' ophthalmopathy. This receptor has the CDR3 CASSVDDKSHSGNTIYF. The DNA sequence reads TGTGCCAGCAGCGTAGATGACAAGTCACACTCTGGAAACACCATATATTTT. The variable domain in full, with residues beyond the CDR3 obtained from the reference TRBV9 and TRBJ1-3 genes, is DSGVTQTPKHLITATGQRVTLRCSPRSGDLSVYWYQQSLDQGLQFLIQYYNGEERAKGNILERFSAQQFPDLHSELNLSSLELGDSALYFCASSVDDKSHSGNTIYFGEGSWLTVV.